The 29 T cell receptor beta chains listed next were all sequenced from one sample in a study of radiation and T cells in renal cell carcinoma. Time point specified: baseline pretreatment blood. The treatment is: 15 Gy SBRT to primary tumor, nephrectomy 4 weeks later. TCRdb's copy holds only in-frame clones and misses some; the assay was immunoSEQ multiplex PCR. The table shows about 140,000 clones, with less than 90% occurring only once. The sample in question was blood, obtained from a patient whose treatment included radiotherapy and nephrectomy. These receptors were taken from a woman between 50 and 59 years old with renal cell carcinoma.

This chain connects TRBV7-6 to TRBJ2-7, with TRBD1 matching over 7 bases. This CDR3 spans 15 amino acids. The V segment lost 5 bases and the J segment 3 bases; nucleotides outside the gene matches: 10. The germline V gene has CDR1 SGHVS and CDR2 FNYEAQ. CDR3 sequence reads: CASSTGAASYYEQYF. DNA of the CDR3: TGTGCCAGCAGCACAGGGGCTGCGTCTTACTACGAGCAGTACTTC.

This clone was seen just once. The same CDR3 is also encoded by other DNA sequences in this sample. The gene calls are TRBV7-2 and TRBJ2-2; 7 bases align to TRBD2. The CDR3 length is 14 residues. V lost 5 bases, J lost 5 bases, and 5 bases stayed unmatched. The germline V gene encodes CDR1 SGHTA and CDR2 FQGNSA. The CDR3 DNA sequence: TGTGCCAGCAGCCGGACTAGTGGAACCGGGGAGCTGTTTTTT. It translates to CASSRTSGTGELFF.

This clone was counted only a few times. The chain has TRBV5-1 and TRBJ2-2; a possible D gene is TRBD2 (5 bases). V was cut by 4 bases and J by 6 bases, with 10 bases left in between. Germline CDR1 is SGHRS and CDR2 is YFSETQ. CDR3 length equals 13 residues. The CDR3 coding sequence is TGCGCCAGCAGCGGAGGACGACCCGGGGAGCTGTTTTTT. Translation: CASSGGRPGELFF.

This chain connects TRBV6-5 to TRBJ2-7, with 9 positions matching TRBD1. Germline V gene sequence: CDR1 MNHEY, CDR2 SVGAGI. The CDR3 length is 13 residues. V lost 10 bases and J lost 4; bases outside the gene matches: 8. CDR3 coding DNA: TGTGCCACTTCCGGGGACAGGGTTTACGAGCAGTACTTC. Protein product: CATSGDRVYEQYF.

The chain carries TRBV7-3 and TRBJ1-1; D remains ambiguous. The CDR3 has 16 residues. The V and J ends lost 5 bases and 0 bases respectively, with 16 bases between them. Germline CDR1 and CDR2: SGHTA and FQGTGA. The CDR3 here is CASSKSWESLNTEAFF. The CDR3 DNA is TGTGCCAGCAGCAAATCCTGGGAGAGCTTGAACACTGAAGCTTTCTTT.

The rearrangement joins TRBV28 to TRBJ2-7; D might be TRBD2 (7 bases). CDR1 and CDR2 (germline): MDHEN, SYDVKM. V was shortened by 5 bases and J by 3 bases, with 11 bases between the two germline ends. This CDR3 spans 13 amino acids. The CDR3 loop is CASSSGTNYEQYF. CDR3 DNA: TGTGCCAGCAGTAGCGGGACAAACTACGAGCAGTACTTC.

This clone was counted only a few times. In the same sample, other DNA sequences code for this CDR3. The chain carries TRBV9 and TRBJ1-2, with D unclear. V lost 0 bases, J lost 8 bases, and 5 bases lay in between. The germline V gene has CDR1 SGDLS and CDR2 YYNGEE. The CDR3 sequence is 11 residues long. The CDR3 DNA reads TGTGCCAGCAGCGTAGGTCGGGGCTACACCTTC. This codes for CASSVGRGYTF.

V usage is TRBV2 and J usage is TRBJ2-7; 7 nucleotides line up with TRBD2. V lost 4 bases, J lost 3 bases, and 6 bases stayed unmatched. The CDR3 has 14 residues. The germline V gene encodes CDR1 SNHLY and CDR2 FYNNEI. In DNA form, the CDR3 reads TGTGCCAGCAGTGCCGGGGAGCGGGACTACGAGCAGTACTTC. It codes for CASSAGERDYEQYF.

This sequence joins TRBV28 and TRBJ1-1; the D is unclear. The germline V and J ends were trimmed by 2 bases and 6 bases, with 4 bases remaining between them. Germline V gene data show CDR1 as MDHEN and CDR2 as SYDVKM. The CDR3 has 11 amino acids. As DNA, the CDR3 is TGTGCCAGCAGTTTAGTAGCTGAAGCTTTCTTT. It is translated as CASSLVAEAFF.

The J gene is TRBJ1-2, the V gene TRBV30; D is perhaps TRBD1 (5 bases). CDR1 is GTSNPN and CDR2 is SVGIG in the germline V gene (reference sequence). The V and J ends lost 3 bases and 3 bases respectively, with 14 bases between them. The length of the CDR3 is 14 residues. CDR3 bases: TGTGCCTGGAGCCCCCTGGGGGTGGACTATGGCTACACCTTC. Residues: CAWSPLGVDYGYTF.

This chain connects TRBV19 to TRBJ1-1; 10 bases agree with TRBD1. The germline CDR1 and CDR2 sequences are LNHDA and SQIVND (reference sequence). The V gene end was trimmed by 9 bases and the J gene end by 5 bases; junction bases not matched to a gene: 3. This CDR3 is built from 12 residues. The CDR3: CARDRGRTEAFF. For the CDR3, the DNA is TGTGCCAGAGACAGGGGGCGGACTGAAGCTTTCTTT.

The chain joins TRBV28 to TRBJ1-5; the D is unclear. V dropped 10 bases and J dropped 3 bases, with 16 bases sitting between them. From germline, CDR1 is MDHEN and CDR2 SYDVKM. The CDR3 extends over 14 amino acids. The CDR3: CANAGSGDNQPQHF. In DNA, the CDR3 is TGTGCCAACGCGGGGTCAGGAGACAATCAGCCCCAGCATTTT.

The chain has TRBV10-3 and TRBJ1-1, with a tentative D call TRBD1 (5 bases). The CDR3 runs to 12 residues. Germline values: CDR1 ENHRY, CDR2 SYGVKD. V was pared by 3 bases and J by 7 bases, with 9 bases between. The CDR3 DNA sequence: TGTGCCATCAGTGATCCCCAGGGTGAAGCTTTCTTT. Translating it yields CAISDPQGEAFF.

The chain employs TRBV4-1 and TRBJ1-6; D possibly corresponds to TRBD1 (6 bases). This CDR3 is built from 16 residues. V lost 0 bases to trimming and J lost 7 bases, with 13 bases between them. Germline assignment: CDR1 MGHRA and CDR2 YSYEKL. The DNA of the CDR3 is TGCGCCAGCAGCCAAGAGACAGGTCTAAACAATTCACCCCTCCACTTT. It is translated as CASSQETGLNNSPLHF.

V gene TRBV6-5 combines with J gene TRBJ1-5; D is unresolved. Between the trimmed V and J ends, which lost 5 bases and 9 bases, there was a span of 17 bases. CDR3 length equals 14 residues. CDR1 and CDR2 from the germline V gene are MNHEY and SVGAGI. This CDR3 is CASSPGRNGRPQHF. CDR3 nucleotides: TGTGCCAGCAGTCCGGGCCGGAACGGTAGGCCCCAGCATTTT.

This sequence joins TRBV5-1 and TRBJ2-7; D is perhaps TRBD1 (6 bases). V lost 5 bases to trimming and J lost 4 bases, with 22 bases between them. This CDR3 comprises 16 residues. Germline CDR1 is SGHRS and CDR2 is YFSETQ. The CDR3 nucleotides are TGCGCCAGCAGAGAAGGGGGTCCCATAACCGGATACGAGCAGTACTTC. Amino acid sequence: CASREGGPITGYEQYF.

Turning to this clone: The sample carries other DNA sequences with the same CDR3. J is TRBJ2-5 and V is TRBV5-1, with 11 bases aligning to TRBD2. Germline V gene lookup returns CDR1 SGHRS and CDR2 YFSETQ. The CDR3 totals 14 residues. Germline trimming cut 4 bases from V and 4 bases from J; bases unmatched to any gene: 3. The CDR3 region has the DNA TGCGCCAGCAGCAGCCTAGCGGGAGGAGAGACCCAGTACTTC. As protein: CASSSLAGGETQYF.

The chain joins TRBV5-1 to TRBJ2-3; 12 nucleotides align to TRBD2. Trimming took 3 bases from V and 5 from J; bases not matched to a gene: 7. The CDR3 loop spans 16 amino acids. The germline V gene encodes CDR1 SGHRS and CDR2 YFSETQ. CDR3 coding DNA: TGCGCCAGCAGCTCGTCACTAGCGGGAGGCGAAGATACGCAGTATTTT. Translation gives CASSSSLAGGEDTQYF.

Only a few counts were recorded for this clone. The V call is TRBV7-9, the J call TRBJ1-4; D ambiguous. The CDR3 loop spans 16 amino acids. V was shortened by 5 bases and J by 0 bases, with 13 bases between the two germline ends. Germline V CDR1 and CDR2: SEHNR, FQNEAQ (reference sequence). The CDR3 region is CASSHSNTATNEKLFF. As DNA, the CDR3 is TGTGCCAGCAGCCACTCCAACACGGCAACTAATGAAAAACTGTTTTTT.

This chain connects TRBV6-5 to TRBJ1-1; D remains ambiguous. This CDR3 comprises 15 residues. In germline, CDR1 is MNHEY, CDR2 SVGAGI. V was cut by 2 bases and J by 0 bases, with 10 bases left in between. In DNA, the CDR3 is TGTGCCAGCAGTTACGGGAGCCCCATGAACACTGAAGCTTTCTTT. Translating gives CASSYGSPMNTEAFF.

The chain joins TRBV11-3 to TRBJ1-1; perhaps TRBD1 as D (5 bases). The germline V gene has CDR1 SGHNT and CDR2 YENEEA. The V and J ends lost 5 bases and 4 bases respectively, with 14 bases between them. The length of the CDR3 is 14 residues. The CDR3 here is CASSPGGVGTEAFF. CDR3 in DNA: TGTGCCAGCAGCCCCGGGGGGGTGGGCACTGAAGCTTTCTTT.

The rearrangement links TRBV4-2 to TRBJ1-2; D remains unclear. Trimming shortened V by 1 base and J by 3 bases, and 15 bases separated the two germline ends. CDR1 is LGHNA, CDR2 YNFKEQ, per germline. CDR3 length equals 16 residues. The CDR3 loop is CASSQAETSDDYGYTF. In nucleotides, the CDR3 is TGTGCCAGCAGCCAAGCAGAGACATCTGATGACTATGGCTACACCTTC.

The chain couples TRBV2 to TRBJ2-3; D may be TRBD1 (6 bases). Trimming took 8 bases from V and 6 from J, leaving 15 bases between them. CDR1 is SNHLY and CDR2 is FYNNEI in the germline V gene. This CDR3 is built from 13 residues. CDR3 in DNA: TGTGCCAGCTCAATTAACAGGGCTGATACGCAGTATTTT. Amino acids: CASSINRADTQYF. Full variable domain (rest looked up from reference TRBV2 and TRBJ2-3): EPEVTQTPSHQVTQMGQEVILRCVPISNHLYFYWYRQILGQKVEFLVSFYNNEISEKSEIFDDQFSVERPDGSNFTLKIRSTKLEDSAMYFCASSINRADTQYFGPGTRLTVL.

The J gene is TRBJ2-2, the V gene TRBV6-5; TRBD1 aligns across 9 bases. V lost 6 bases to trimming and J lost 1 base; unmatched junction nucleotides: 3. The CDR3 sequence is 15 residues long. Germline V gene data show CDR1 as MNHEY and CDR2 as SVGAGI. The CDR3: CASSRGQGNTGELFF. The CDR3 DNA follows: TGTGCCAGCAGCCGGGGACAGGGGAACACCGGGGAGCTGTTTTTT.

CDR3 DNA: TGCAGTGCTCGGAGGCAGGGGGAGCTGTTTTTT. Translating gives CSARRQGELFF. The V gene is TRBV20-1, the J gene TRBJ2-2, with D perhaps matching TRBD2 (5 bases). The germline V gene has CDR1 DFQATT and CDR2 SNEGSKA (reference sequence). Trimming shortened V by 5 bases and J by 8 bases, and 9 bases separated the two germline ends. The CDR3 consists of 11 residues.

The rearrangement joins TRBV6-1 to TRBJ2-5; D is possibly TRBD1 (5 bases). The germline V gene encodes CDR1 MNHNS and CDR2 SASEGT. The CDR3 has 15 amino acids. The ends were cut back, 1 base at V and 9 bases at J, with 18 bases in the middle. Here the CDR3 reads CASSEVGQGKTPQYF. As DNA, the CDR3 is TGTGCCAGCAGTGAAGTTGGCCAGGGCAAAACGCCCCAGTACTTC.

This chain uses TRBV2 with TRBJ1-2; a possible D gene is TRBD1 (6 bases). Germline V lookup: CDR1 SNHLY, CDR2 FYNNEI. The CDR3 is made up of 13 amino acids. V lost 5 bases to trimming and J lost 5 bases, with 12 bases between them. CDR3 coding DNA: TGTGCCAGCAGTCCAGACGGACAGTATGGCTACACCTTC. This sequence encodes CASSPDGQYGYTF. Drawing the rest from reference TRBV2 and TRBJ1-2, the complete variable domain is EPEVTQTPSHQVTQMGQEVILRCVPISNHLYFYWYRQILGQKVEFLVSFYNNEISEKSEIFDDQFSVERPDGSNFTLKIRSTKLEDSAMYFCASSPDGQYGYTFGSGTRLTVV.

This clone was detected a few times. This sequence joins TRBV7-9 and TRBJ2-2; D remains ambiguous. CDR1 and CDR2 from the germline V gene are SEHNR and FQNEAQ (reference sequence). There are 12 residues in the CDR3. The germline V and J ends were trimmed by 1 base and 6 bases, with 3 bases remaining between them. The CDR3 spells CASSLVSGELFF. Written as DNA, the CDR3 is TGTGCCAGCAGCTTAGTATCCGGGGAGCTGTTTTTT. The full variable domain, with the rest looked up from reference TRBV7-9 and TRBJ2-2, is DTGVSQNPRHKITKRGQNVTFRCDPISEHNRLYWYRQTLGQGPEFLTYFQNEAQLEKSRLLSDRFSAERPKGSFSTLEIQRTEQGDSAMYLCASSLVSGELFFGEGSRLTVL.

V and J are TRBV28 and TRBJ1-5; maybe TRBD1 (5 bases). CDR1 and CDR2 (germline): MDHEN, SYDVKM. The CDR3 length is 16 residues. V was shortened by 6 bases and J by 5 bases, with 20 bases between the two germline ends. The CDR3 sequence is CASSPGGSGGDQPQHF. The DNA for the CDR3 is TGTGCCAGCAGCCCCGGCGGAAGTGGGGGGGATCAGCCCCAGCATTTT.